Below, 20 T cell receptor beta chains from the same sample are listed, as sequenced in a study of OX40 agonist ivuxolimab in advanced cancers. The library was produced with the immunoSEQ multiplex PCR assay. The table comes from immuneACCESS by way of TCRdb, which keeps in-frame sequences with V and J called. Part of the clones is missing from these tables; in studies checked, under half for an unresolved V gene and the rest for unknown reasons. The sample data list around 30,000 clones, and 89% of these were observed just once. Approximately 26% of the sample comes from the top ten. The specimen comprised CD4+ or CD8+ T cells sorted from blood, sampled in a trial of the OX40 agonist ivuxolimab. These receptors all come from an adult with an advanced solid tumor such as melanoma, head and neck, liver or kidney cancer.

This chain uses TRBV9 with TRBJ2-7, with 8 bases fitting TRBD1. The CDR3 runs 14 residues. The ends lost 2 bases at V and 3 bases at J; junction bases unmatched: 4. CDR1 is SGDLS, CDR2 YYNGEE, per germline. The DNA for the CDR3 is TGTGCCAGCAGCGTGGGACAGGATGGCTACGAGCAGTACTTC. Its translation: CASSVGQDGYEQYF.

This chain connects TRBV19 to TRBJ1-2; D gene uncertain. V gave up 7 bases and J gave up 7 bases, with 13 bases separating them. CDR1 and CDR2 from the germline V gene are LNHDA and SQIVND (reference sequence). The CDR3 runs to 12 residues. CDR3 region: CASNEGMGGYTF. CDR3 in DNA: TGTGCCAGTAACGAGGGAATGGGTGGCTACACCTTC. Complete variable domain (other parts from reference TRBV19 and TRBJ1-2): DGGITQSPKYLFRKEGQNVTLSCEQNLNHDAMYWYRQDPGQGLRLIYYSQIVNDFQKGDIAEGYSVSREKKESFPLTVTSAQKNPTAFYLCASNEGMGGYTFGSGTRLTVV.

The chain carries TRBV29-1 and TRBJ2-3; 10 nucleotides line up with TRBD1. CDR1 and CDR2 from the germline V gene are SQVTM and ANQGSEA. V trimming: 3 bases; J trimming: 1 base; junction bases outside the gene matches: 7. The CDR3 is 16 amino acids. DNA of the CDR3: TGCAGCGTTGATTCCCCCGGGACAGGGGGCACAGATACGCAGTATTTT. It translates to CSVDSPGTGGTDTQYF.

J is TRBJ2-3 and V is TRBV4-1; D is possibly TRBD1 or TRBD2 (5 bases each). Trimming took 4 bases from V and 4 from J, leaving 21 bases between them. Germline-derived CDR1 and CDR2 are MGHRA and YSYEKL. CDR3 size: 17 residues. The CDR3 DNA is TGCGCCAGCAGCCCAGGAAGGGACCGGTCGTATTCAGATACGCAGTATTTT. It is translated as CASSPGRDRSYSDTQYF.

CDR3 coding DNA: TGTGCCAGCAGTCTCCTGCCCTTCACGGGAGAAAAACTGTTTTTT. This translates into CASSLLPFTGEKLFF. This chain connects TRBV5-5 to TRBJ1-4, with D uncertain. Trimming removed 5 bases from V and 8 bases from J, with 19 bases in between. The length of the CDR3 is 15 residues. The germline V gene encodes CDR1 SGHKS and CDR2 YYEKEE (reference sequence).

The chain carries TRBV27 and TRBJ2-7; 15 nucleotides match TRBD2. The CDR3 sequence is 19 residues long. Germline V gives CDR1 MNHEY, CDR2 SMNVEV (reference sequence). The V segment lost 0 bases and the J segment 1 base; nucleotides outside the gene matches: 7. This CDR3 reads CASSLSWTSGGARSYEQYF. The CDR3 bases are TGTGCCAGCAGTTTATCCTGGACTAGCGGGGGGGCCAGGTCCTACGAGCAGTACTTC.

CDR3 nucleotides: TGTGCCAGTAGTATACGGGTCCGTTATGGCTACACCTTC. Its translation: CASSIRVRYGYTF. V and J are TRBV19 and TRBJ1-2; no definite D call. The CDR3 has 13 amino acids. From germline, CDR1 is LNHDA and CDR2 SQIVND (reference sequence). Trimming removed 2 bases at V and 5 bases at J, with 9 bases between.

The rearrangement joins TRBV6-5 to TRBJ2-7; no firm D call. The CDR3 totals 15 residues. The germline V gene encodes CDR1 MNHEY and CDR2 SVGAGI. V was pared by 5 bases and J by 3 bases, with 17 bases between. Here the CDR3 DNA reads TGTGCCAGCAGTCCCGCCGGGCCTCGATTCTACGAGCAGTACTTC. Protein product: CASSPAGPRFYEQYF.

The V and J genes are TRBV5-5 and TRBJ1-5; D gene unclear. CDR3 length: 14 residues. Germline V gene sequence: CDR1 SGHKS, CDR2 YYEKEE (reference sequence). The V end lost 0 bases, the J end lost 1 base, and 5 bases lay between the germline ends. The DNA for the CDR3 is TGTGCCAGCAGCTTGGGGGAGAGCAATCAGCCCCAGCATTTT. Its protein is CASSLGESNQPQHF.

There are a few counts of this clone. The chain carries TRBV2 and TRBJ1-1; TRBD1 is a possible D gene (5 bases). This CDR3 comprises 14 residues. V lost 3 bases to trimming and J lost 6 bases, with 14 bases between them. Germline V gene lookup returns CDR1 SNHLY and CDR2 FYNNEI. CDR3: CASSDRAGIAEAFF. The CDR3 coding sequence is TGTGCCAGCAGTGACAGGGCGGGAATCGCTGAAGCTTTCTTT.

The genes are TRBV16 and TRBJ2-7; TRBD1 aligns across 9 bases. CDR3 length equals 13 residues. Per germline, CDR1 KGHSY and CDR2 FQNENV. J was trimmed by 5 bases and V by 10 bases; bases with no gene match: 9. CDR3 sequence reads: CATAGQGFHEQYF. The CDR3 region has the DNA TGTGCCACCGCGGGACAGGGCTTCCACGAGCAGTACTTC.

The CDR3 sequence is CASSLEPSRSNEQYF. The CDR3 DNA is TGCGCCAGCAGCTTGGAACCCTCTCGGTCCAACGAGCAGTACTTC. The genes are TRBV5-1 and TRBJ2-7; no reliable D call. Germline assignment: CDR1 SGHRS and CDR2 YFSETQ. The CDR3 runs 15 residues. V dropped 0 bases and J dropped 5 bases, with 15 bases sitting between them.

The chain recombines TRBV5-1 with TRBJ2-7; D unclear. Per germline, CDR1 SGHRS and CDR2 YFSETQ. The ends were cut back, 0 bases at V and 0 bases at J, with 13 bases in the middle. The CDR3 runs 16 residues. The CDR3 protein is CASSLGADPTSYEQYF. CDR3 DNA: TGCGCCAGCAGCTTGGGTGCAGACCCAACCTCCTACGAGCAGTACTTC.

In DNA, the CDR3 is TGTGCCACCAGCTCGAGGTACCCTGGAAACACCATATATTTT. It is translated as CATSSRYPGNTIYF. V is TRBV15 and J is TRBJ1-3; D unresolved. The CDR3 length is 14 residues. In germline, CDR1 is LNHNV, CDR2 YYDKDF (reference sequence). The ends were cut back, 5 bases at V and 2 bases at J, with 10 bases in the middle.

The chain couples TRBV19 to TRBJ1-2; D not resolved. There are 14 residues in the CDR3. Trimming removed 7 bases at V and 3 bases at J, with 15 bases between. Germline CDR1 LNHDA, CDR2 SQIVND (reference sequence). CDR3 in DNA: TGTGCCAGTACAATTGCTGCGGGGTACTATGGCTACACCTTC. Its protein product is CASTIAAGYYGYTF.

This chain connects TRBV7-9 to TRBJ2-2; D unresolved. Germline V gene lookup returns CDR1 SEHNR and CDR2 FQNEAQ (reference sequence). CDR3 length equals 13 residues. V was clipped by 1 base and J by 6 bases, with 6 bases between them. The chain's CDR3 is CASSLVEAGELFF. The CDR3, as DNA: TGTGCCAGCAGCTTAGTTGAGGCCGGGGAGCTGTTTTTT.

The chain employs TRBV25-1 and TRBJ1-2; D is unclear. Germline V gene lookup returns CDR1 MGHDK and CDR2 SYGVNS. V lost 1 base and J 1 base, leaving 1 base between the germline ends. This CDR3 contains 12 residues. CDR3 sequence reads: CASSEFNYGYTF. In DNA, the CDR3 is TGTGCCAGCAGTGAATTTAACTATGGCTACACCTTC.

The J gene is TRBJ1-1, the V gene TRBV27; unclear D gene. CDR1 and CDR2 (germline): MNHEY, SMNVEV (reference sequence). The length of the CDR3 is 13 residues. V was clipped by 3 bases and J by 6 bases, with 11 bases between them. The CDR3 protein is CASSFTRAAEAFF. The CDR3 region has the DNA TGTGCCAGCAGTTTCACTCGGGCGGCTGAAGCTTTCTTT.

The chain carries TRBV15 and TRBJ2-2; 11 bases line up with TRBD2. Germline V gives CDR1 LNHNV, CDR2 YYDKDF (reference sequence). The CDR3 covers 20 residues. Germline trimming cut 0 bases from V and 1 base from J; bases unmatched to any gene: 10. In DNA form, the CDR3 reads TGTGCCACCAGCAGAGAGACTTCGACTAGCGGGGCCAGGAACACCGGGGAGCTGTTTTTT. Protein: CATSRETSTSGARNTGELFF.

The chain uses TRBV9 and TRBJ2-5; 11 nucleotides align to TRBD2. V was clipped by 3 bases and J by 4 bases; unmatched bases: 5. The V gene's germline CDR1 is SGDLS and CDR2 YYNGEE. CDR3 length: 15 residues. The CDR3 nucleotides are TGTGCCAGCAGCGCAACTAGCGGGGGCCGAGAGACCCAGTACTTC. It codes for CASSATSGGRETQYF.